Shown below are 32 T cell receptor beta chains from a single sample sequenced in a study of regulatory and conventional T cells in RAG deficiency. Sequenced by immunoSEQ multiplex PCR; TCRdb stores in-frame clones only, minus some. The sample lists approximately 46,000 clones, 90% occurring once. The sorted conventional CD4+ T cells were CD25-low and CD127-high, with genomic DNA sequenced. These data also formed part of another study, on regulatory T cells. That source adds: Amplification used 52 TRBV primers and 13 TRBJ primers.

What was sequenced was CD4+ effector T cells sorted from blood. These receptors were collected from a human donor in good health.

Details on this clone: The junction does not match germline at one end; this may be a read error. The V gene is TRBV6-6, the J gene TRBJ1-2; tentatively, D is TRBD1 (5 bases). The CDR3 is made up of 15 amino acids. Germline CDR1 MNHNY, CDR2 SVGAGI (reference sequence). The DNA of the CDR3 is TGTGCCGGCAGGGACCATGACAGACGTTACTATGGCTACACCTTC. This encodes CAGRDHDRRYYGYTF.

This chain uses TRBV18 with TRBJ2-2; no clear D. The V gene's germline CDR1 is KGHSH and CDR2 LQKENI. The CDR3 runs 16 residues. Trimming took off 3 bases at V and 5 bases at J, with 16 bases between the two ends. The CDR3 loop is CASSPSENRRTGELFF. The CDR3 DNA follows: TGTGCCAGCTCACCGTCGGAGAATCGGCGAACCGGGGAGCTGTTTTTT.

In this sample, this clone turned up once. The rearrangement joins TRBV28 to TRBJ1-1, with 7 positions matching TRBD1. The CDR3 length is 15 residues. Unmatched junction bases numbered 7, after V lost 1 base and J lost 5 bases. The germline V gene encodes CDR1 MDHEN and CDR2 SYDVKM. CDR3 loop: CASSLLRGLGTEAFF. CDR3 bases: TGTGCCAGCAGTTTATTAAGGGGGCTGGGGACTGAAGCTTTCTTT.

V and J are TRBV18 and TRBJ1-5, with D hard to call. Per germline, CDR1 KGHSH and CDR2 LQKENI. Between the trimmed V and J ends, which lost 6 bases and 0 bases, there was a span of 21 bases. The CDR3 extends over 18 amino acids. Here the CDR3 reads CASSPRRAGPISNQPQHF. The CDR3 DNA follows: TGTGCCAGCTCCCCCCGGCGGGCAGGACCTATTAGCAATCAGCCCCAGCATTTT.

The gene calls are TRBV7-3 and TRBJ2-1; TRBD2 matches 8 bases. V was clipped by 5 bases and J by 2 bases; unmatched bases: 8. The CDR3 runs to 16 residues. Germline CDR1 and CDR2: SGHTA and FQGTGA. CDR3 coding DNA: TGTGCCAGCAGCCTCAGTAGCGGGGCCACCTACAATGAGCAGTTCTTC. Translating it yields CASSLSSGATYNEQFF.

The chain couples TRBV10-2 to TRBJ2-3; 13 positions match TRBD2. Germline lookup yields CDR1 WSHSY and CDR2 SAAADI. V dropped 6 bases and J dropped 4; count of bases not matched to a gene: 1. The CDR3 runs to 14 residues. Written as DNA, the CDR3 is TGCGCCAGCAGGGGACTAGCGGGGTCAGATACGCAGTATTTT. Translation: CASRGLAGSDTQYF.

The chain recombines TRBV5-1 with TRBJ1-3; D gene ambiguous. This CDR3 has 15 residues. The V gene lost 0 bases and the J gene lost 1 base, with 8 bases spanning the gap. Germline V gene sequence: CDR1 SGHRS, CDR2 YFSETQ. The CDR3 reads CASSLAGSSGNTIYF. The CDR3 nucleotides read TGCGCCAGCAGCTTGGCCGGGAGTTCTGGAAACACCATATATTTT.

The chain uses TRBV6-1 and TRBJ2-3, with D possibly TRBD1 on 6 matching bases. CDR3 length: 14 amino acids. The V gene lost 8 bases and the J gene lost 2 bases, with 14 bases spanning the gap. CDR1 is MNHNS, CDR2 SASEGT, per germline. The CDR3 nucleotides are TGTGCCAGCCGGCCGGACAGCCTCACAGATACGCAGTATTTT. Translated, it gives CASRPDSLTDTQYF.

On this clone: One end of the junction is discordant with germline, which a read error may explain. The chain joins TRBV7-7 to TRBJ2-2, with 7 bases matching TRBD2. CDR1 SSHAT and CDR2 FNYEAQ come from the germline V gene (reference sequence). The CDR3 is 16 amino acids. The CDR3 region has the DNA TGTGCTAGCAGCCTTGGACTAGTACCCGACACCGGGGAGCTGTTTTTT. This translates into CASSLGLVPDTGELFF. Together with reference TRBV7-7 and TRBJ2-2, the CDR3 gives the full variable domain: GAGVSQSPRYKVTKRGQDVTLRCDPISSHATLYWYQQALGQGPEFLTYFNYEAQPDKSGLPSDRFSAERPEGSISTLTIQRTEQRDSAMYRCASSLGLVPDTGELFFGEGSRLTVL.

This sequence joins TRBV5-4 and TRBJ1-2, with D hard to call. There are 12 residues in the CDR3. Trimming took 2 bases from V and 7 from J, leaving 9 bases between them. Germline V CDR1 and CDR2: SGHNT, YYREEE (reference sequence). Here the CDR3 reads CASSFEVGGYTF. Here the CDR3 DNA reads TGTGCCAGCAGCTTCGAGGTCGGTGGCTACACCTTC. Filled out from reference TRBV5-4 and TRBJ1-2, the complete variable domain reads ETGVTQSPTHLIKTRGQQVTLRCSSQSGHNTVSWYQQALGQGPQFIFQYYREEENGRGNFPPRFSGLQFPNYSSELNVNALELDDSALYLCASSFEVGGYTFGSGTRLTVV.

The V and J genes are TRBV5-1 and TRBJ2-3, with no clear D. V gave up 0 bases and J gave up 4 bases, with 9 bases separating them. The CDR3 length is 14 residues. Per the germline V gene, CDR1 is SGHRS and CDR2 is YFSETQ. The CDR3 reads CASSLAPQPDTQYF. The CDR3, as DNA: TGCGCCAGCAGCTTGGCCCCGCAGCCAGATACGCAGTATTTT.

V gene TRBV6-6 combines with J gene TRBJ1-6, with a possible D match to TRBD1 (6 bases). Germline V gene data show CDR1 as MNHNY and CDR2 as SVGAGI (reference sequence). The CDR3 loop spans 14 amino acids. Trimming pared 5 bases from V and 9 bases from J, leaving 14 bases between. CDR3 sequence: CASSLGHGISPLHF. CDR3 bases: TGTGCCAGCAGTCTGGGACATGGGATTTCACCCCTCCACTTT.

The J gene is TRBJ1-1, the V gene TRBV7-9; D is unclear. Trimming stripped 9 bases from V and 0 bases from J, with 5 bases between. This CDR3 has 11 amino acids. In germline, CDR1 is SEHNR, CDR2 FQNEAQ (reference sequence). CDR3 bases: TGTGCCAGTTACTTGAACACTGAAGCTTTCTTT. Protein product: CASYLNTEAFF.

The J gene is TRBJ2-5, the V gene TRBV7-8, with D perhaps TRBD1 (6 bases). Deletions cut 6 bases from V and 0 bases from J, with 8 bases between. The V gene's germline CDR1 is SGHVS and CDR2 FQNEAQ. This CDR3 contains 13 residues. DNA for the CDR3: TGTGCCAGCAGTCCAGGGGACCAAGAGACCCAGTACTTC. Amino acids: CASSPGDQETQYF.

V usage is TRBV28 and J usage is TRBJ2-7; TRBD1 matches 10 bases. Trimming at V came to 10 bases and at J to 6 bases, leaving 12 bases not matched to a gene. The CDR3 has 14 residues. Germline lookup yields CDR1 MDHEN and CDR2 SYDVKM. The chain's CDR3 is CATVPGQGRTEQYF. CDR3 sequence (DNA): TGTGCCACAGTGCCGGGACAGGGGCGGACCGAGCAGTACTTC.

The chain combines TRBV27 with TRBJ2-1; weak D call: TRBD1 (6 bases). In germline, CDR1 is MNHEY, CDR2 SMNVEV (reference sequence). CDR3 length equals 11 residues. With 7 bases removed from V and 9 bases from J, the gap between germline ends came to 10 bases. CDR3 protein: CASTQGGEQFF. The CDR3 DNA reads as TGTGCCAGCACACAGGGTGGTGAGCAGTTCTTC.

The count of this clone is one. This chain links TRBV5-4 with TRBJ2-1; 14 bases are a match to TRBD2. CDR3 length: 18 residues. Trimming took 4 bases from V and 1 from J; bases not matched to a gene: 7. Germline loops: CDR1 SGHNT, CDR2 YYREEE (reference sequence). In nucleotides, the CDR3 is TGTGCCAGCAGCGTCGGGACTAGCGGGAGAAGATCCTACAATGAGCAGTTCTTC. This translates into CASSVGTSGRRSYNEQFF.

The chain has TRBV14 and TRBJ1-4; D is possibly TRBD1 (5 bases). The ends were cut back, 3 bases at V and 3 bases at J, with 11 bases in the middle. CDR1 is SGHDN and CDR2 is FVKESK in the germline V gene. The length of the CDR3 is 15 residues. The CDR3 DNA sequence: TGTGCCAGCAGCCACTTCAGGGCCCCTAATGAAAAACTGTTTTTT. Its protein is CASSHFRAPNEKLFF. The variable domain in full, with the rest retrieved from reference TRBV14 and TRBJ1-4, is EAGVTQFPSHSVIEKGQTVTLRCDPISGHDNLYWYRRVMGKEIKFLLHFVKESKQDESGMPNNRFLAERTGGTYSTLKVQPAELEDSGVYFCASSHFRAPNEKLFFGSGTQLSVL.

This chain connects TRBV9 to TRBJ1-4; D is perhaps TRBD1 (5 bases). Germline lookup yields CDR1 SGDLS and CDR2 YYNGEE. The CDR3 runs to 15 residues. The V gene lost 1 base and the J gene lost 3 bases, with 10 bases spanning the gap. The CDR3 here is CASSVMGEANEKLFF. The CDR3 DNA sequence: TGTGCCAGCAGCGTAATGGGGGAGGCTAATGAAAAACTGTTTTTT.

For the CDR3, the DNA is TGTGCCAGCAGCCACGCCAGGGCTTTGAGCACTGAAGCTTTCTTT. This sequence encodes CASSHARALSTEAFF. The chain links TRBV14 to TRBJ1-1; possible D gene TRBD1, 5 bases. Germline V CDR1 and CDR2: SGHDN, FVKESK. The CDR3 extends over 15 amino acids. Trimming cost V 3 bases and J 4 bases, with 15 bases left between them.

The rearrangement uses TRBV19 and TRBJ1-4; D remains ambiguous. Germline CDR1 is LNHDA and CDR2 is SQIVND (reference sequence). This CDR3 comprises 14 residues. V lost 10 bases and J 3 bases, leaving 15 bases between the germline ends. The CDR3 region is CATSLVRANEKLFF. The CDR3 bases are TGTGCCACCTCGCTTGTGCGAGCTAATGAAAAACTGTTTTTT.

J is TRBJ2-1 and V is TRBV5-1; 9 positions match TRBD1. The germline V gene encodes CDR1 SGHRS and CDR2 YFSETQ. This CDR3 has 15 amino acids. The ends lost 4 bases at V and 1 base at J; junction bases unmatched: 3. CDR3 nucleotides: TGCGCCAGCAGCCCCGGGACAGGGTCCTACAATGAGCAGTTCTTC. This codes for CASSPGTGSYNEQFF. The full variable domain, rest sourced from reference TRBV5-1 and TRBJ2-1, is KAGVTQTPRYLIKTRGQQVTLSCSPISGHRSVSWYQQTPGQGLQFLFEYFSETQRNKGNFPGRFSGRQFSNSRSEMNVSTLELGDSALYLCASSPGTGSYNEQFFGPGTRLTVL.

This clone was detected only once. The CDR3 DNA reads TGTGCCAGCAGCTTATCGGTGAGCTCCTACAATGAGCAGTTCTTC. Amino acid sequence: CASSLSVSSYNEQFF. This chain links TRBV11-3 with TRBJ2-1; D unresolved. V was trimmed by 2 bases and J by 0 bases, leaving 8 bases between them. This CDR3 comprises 15 residues. CDR1 and CDR2 from the germline V gene are SGHNT and YENEEA. Full variable domain (rest looked up from reference TRBV11-3 and TRBJ2-1): EAGVVQSPRYKIIEKKQPVAFWCNPISGHNTLYWYLQNLGQGPELLIRYENEEAVDDSQLPKDRFSAERLKGVDSTLKIQPAELGDSAVYLCASSLSVSSYNEQFFGPGTRLTVL.

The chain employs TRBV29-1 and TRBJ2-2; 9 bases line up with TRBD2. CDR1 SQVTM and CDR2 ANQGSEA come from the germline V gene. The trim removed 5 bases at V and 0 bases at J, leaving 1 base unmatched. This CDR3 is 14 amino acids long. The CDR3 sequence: CSVRLAANTGELFF. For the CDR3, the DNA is TGCAGCGTTCGACTAGCGGCGAACACCGGGGAGCTGTTTTTT.

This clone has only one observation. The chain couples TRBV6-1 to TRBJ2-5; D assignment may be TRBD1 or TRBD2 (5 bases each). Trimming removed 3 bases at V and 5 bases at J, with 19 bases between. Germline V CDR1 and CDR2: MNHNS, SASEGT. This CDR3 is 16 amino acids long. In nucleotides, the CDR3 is TGTGCCAGCAGTGAGTTAGTGGGGCTGCGAGGGGAGACCCAGTACTTC. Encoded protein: CASSELVGLRGETQYF.

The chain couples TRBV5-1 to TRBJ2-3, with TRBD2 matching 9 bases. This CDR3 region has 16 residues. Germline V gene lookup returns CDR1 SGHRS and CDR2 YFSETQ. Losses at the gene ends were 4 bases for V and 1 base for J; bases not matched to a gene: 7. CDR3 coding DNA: TGCGCCAGCAGCCCTCCTCGGACTAGCGGCACAGATACGCAGTATTTT. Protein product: CASSPPRTSGTDTQYF.

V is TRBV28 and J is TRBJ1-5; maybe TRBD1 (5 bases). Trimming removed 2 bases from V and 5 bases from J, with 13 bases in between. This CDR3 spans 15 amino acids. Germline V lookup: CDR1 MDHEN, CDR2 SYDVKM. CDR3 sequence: CASSLARALDQPQHF. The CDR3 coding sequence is TGTGCCAGCAGTTTAGCCAGGGCTTTAGATCAGCCCCAGCATTTT.

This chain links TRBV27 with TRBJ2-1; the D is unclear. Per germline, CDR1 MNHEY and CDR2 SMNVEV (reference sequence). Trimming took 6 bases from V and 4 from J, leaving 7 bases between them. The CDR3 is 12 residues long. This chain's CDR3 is CASREAYNEQFF. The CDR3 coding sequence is TGTGCCAGCAGGGAAGCTTACAATGAGCAGTTCTTC.

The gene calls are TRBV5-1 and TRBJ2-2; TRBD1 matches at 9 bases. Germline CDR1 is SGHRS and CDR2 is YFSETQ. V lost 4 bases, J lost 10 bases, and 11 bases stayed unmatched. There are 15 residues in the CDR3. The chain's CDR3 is CASSLRTGATQELFF. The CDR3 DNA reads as TGCGCCAGCAGCCTACGGACAGGGGCCACCCAGGAGCTGTTTTTT.

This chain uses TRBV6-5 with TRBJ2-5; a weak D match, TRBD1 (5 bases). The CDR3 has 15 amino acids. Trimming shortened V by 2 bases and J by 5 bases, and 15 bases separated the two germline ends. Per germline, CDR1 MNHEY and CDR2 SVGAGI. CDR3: CASSYRTRQGETQYF. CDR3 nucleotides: TGTGCCAGCAGTTACCGGACAAGGCAAGGGGAGACCCAGTACTTC.

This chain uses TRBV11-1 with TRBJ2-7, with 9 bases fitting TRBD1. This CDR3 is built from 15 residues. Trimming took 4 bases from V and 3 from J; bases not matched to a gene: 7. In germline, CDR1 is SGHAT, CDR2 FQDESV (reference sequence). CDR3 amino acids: CASSYPGQGHYEQYF. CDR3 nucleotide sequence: TGTGCCAGCAGCTATCCGGGACAGGGTCACTACGAGCAGTACTTC.

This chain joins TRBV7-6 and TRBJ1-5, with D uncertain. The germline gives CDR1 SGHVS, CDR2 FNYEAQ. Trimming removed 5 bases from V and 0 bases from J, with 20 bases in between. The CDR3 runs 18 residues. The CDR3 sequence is CASSAELKPDYSNQPQHF. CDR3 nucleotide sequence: TGTGCCAGCAGCGCCGAACTTAAACCCGATTATAGCAATCAGCCCCAGCATTTT.